This passage covers 14 T cell receptor beta chains from one sample sequenced in a study of blood T cells in healthy people across ages. For the second PCR, which ran for roughly 6 to 12 cycles, a sample-barcoded 5' primer and a J-beta primer mix were used. A single record per CDR3 protein comes from TCRdb applying MiXCR to the 5' RACE reads. The sample contains 1.5 million to 2 million distinct CDR3 sequences, approximately 32% of which appear only once. Material: blood. The receptors come from a woman in her twenties or thirties in good health.

Concerning this clonotype itself: A much bigger clone sits one base away, suggesting this may be a read error. This rearrangement joins TRBV10-3 to TRBJ1-2; maybe TRBD1 (5 bases). Germline CDR1 is ENHRY and CDR2 is SYGVKD. This CDR3 comprises 11 residues. Here the CDR3 reads CVIGLGEGYTF. CDR3 nucleotide sequence: TGTGTCATCGGACTGGGGGAAGGCTACACCTTC.

This clonotype showed up just a few times. The chain employs TRBV5-1 and TRBJ2-1, with D possibly matching TRBD2 (6 bases). V dropped 7 bases and J dropped 10 bases, with 21 bases sitting between them. This CDR3 is built from 14 residues. Looked up from germline, CDR1 is SGHRS and CDR2 is YFSETQ. CDR3 in DNA: TGCGCCAGCGGGGACTCTTTCTCGGCGAGGGAGCAGTTCTTC. It translates to CASGDSFSAREQFF.

As regards this clonotype: One junction end does not reproduce the germline sequence, and a read error may be involved. V usage is TRBV20-1 and J usage is TRBJ1-2; 9 positions match TRBD1. The length of the CDR3 is 17 residues. Germline V gene lookup returns CDR1 DFQATT and CDR2 SNEGSKA (reference sequence). The CDR3 DNA reads as TGCAGTGCTGTCGAGCTTGAGGGACAGGGTTACTTCTATGACTACACCTTC. Translation gives CSAVELEGQGYFYDYTF.

This chain uses TRBV27 with TRBJ2-1, with 8 bases aligning to TRBD2. Looked up from germline, CDR1 is MNHEY and CDR2 is SMNVEV (reference sequence). With V trimmed by 4 bases and J by 4 bases, 9 bases remained unmatched. The CDR3 length is 16 residues. The CDR3: CASSYNRGGPYNEQFF. Written as DNA, the CDR3 is TGTGCCAGCAGTTATAACCGGGGGGGGCCATACAATGAGCAGTTCTTC.

The J gene is TRBJ2-5, the V gene TRBV5-1, with a possible D match to TRBD2 (5 bases). CDR3 length: 15 amino acids. V shed 4 bases and J shed 2 bases, with 15 bases lying between them. The germline gives CDR1 SGHRS, CDR2 YFSETQ. CDR3 sequence: CASSPSRGQQETQYF. CDR3 bases: TGCGCCAGCAGCCCCTCACGAGGGCAGCAAGAGACCCAGTACTTC.

The rearrangement uses TRBV3-1 and TRBJ2-7, with TRBD1 matching over 7 bases. Unmatched junction bases numbered 7, after V lost 3 bases and J lost 5 bases. CDR3 length equals 14 residues. Germline lookup yields CDR1 LGHDT and CDR2 YNNKEL (reference sequence). Here the CDR3 DNA reads TGTGCCAGCAGCCAGACTGACAGGGCTGACGAGCAGTACTTC. Its translation is CASSQTDRADEQYF.

This clonotype came up once. This sequence may be a read error, since a much larger clone differs from it by one base. The J gene is TRBJ2-7, the V gene TRBV10-3, with a weak D call TRBD2 (7 bases). This CDR3 region has 15 residues. Germline V lookup: CDR1 ENHRY, CDR2 SYGVKD. Trimming stripped 0 bases from V and 7 bases from J, with 16 bases between. CDR3 sequence (DNA): TGTGCCATCAGTGAGTCGACGGGGGGCAAGGGTGAGCAGTACTTC. Translated, it gives CAISESTGGKGEQYF.

This clonotype was seen just once. This sequence joins TRBV20-1 and TRBJ1-5, with D unclear. CDR3 length: 14 amino acids. V gave up 7 bases and J gave up 0 bases, with 13 bases separating them. Germline V lookup: CDR1 DFQATT, CDR2 SNEGSKA (reference sequence). The CDR3 nucleotides read TGCAGTGTTGTGGAGAGTCATAGCAATCAGCCCCAGCATTTT. This sequence encodes CSVVESHSNQPQHF.

The chain links TRBV7-9 to TRBJ2-4; 9 bases are a match to TRBD2. The tail of the sequence fits TRBJ2-7 better, so the J call may be wrong. Germline V lookup: CDR1 SEHNR, CDR2 FQNEAQ (reference sequence). This CDR3 spans 16 amino acids. Here the CDR3 reads CASSSPETSGSYEQYF. CDR3 sequence (DNA): TGTGCCAGCAGCTCTCCCGAGACTAGCGGCTCCTACGAGCAGTACTTC.

This sequence joins TRBV3-1 and TRBJ1-1; no definite D call. Germline V gene lookup returns CDR1 LGHDT and CDR2 YNNKEL (reference sequence). The length of the CDR3 is 15 residues. V was pared by 7 bases and J by 0 bases, with 15 bases between. CDR3 amino acids: CASTPHSGLNTEAFF. The CDR3 region has the DNA TGTGCCAGCACCCCCCACAGCGGGTTGAACACTGAAGCTTTCTTT.

V is TRBV11-2 and J is TRBJ1-1; D not certain. V was pared by 1 base and J by 11 bases, with 11 bases between. Germline CDR1 SGHAT, CDR2 FQNNGV. CDR3 size: 12 residues. The CDR3, as DNA: TGTGCCAGCAGCTTAGCTAATAAGCGGGCTTTCTTT. Translation: CASSLANKRAFF.

Turning to this clonotype: The junction does not match germline at one end; this may be a read error. The chain has TRBV20-1 and TRBJ1-5; D perhaps matches TRBD1 (6 bases). This CDR3 region has 16 residues. Germline lookup yields CDR1 DFQATT and CDR2 SNEGSKA (reference sequence). The DNA for the CDR3 is TGCAGTGCCAGGAGGGGGATTGAACTTAGCAATCGGCCCCAGCATTTT. Encoded protein: CSARRGIELSNRPQHF.

A single count supports this clonotype. The CDR3 spells CSVDVLPETQFF. The CDR3, as DNA: TGCAGCGTTGACGTCCTGCCAGAGACCCAGTTCTTC. The V gene is TRBV29-1, the J gene TRBJ2-1; no clear D. Germline V gene sequence: CDR1 SQVTM, CDR2 ANQGSEA. Deletions cut 3 bases from V and 13 bases from J, with 16 bases between. This CDR3 is 12 amino acids long.

This clonotype has more than one count but fewer than ten. The gene calls are TRBV29-1 and TRBJ1-1; D gene unclear. The CDR3 length is 10 residues. V was pared by 4 bases and J by 6 bases, with 6 bases between. Germline V gives CDR1 SQVTM, CDR2 ANQGSEA. CDR3 region: CSVGPAEAFF. Here the CDR3 DNA reads TGCAGCGTTGGCCCCGCTGAAGCTTTCTTT.